The rows below give T cell receptor beta chains drawn from one sample of a study of blood T cell repertoires in COVID-19. Assay used: immunoSEQ multiplex PCR; TCRdb lists only in-frame clones, some missing. The profile shows fewer than 60,000 clones, about nine tenths of them singletons. Sequenced material: peripheral blood. Receptors were obtained from a human donor with acute or convalescent COVID-19. The donor label of this sample is uncertain. Both conserved end residues are part of each CDR3. A D gene is named only where the DNA matches it firmly. Clone size is given for some rows only: seen once, a few or many times, or a class if the clone is expanded.

d_gene: .
abundance: .
v_gene: TRBV28
j_gene: TRBJ1-3
CDR3nt: TGTGCCAGCAGTTCGGGACTTGGAAACACCATATATTTT
CDR3aa: CASSSGLGNTIYF

d_gene: TRBD1
abundance: .
v_gene: TRBV19
j_gene: TRBJ1-5
CDR3nt: TGTGCCAGTAGTATGGGACAGGGGGCACGCTTGCAGCCCCAGCATTTT
CDR3aa: CASSMGQGARLQPQHF

d_gene: TRBD1
abundance: .
v_gene: TRBV5-1
j_gene: TRBJ2-7
CDR3nt: TGCGCCAGCAGCATCCGGGACAGGGCCTACGAGCAGTACTTC
CDR3aa: CASSIRDRAYEQYF

d_gene: .
abundance: .
v_gene: TRBV28
j_gene: TRBJ1-6
CDR3nt: TGTGCCAGCAGTGTCTACAGGGAGTCGGCACCCCTCCACTTT
CDR3aa: CASSVYRESAPLHF

d_gene: TRBD2
abundance: .
v_gene: TRBV11-2
j_gene: TRBJ2-3
CDR3nt: TGTGCCAGCAGCCCCCCGGGACTAGCGGGGCACACAGATACGCAGTATTTT
CDR3aa: CASSPPGLAGHTDTQYF

d_gene: TRBD1
abundance: .
v_gene: TRBV5-4
j_gene: TRBJ1-4
CDR3nt: TGTGCCAGCAGCTTGATCCAGGGACAGGATAATGAAAAACTGTTTTTT
CDR3aa: CASSLIQGQDNEKLFF

d_gene: .
abundance: .
v_gene: TRBV10-3
j_gene: TRBJ2-2
CDR3nt: TGTGCCATCAGTGAGTCGGGCCAGGGTGGCACCGGGGAGCTGTTTTTT
CDR3aa: CAISESGQGGTGELFF

d_gene: TRBD2
abundance: medium-sized
v_gene: TRBV10-3
j_gene: TRBJ2-1
CDR3nt: TGTGCCATCAGTTACACTAGCGGGCGCTCCTACAATGAGCAGTTCTTC
CDR3aa: CAISYTSGRSYNEQFF

d_gene: .
abundance: .
v_gene: TRBV7-9
j_gene: TRBJ2-7
CDR3nt: TGTGCCAGCAGCCCTACAGGGTCGGTTTACGAGCAGTACTTC
CDR3aa: CASSPTGSVYEQYF

d_gene: TRBD1
abundance: .
v_gene: TRBV5-4
j_gene: TRBJ1-6
CDR3nt: TGTGTCACCCTTGACCGGGACAGGGGTGATTCACCCCTCCACTTT
CDR3aa: CVTLDRDRGDSPLHF

d_gene: .
abundance: .
v_gene: TRBV27
j_gene: TRBJ2-3
CDR3nt: TGTGCCAGCAGTTTATGGACTACCACAGATACGCAGTATTTT
CDR3aa: CASSLWTTTDTQYF

d_gene: TRBD1
abundance: .
v_gene: TRBV27
j_gene: TRBJ1-6
CDR3nt: TGTGCCAGCAGTCCAAGTCAGCAGGGGGTAAGATCACCCCTCCACTTT
CDR3aa: CASSPSQQGVRSPLHF

d_gene: TRBD2
abundance: .
v_gene: TRBV7-9
j_gene: TRBJ2-3
CDR3nt: TGTGCCAGCAGATCCCCTCCGGGACTAGCGGGATGGACAGATACGCAGTATTTT
CDR3aa: CASRSPPGLAGWTDTQYF

d_gene: TRBD1
abundance: .
v_gene: TRBV10-2
j_gene: TRBJ1-5
CDR3nt: TGCGCCAGCCTAGATTCGACAGGGCATCAGCCCCAGCATTTT
CDR3aa: CASLDSTGHQPQHF

d_gene: .
abundance: .
v_gene: TRBV29-1
j_gene: TRBJ2-1
CDR3nt: TGCAGCGTGAGAGGGAGCTCCTACAATGAGCAGTTCTTC
CDR3aa: CSVRGSSYNEQFF

d_gene: TRBD1
abundance: .
v_gene: TRBV6-1
j_gene: TRBJ2-4
CDR3nt: TGTGCCAGCAGTGATGATCCGGGACAGGGAAGAAACATTCAGTACTTC
CDR3aa: CASSDDPGQGRNIQYF

d_gene: .
abundance: .
v_gene: TRBV6-1
j_gene: TRBJ2-1
CDR3nt: TGTGCCAGCAGTGAAAGGCTAGCCACAAAAAGCAATGAGCAGTTCTTC
CDR3aa: CASSERLATKSNEQFF

d_gene: TRBD1
abundance: .
v_gene: TRBV7-2
j_gene: TRBJ2-1
CDR3nt: TGTGCCAGCAGACTCACAGGGGTTTATAATGAGCAGTTCTTC
CDR3aa: CASRLTGVYNEQFF

d_gene: .
abundance: .
v_gene: TRBV9
j_gene: TRBJ1-3
CDR3nt: TGTGCCAGCAGCGTAGAGAGTTACGGAAACACCATATATTTT
CDR3aa: CASSVESYGNTIYF

d_gene: .
abundance: .
v_gene: TRBV7-8
j_gene: TRBJ1-4
CDR3nt: TGTGCCAGCAGCTCGTCTCTAGGGGGTTCTAATGAAAAACTGTTTTTT
CDR3aa: CASSSSLGGSNEKLFF

d_gene: .
abundance: .
v_gene: TRBV6-5
j_gene: TRBJ1-1
CDR3nt: TGTGCCAGCAGTTACTCGAGGTCGATCCCTGAAGCTTTCTTT
CDR3aa: CASSYSRSIPEAFF

d_gene: TRBD1
abundance: .
v_gene: TRBV3-1/TRBV3-2
j_gene: TRBJ2-1
CDR3nt: TGTGCCAGCAGCCAAACCTGGACAGGGAGCAATGAGCAGTTCTTC
CDR3aa: CASSQTWTGSNEQFF

d_gene: TRBD1
abundance: .
v_gene: TRBV7-9
j_gene: TRBJ2-5
CDR3nt: TGTGCCAGCAGCTTATTGACAGGGGACCTCCAAGAGACCCAGTACTTC
CDR3aa: CASSLLTGDLQETQYF

d_gene: .
abundance: few
v_gene: TRBV6-1
j_gene: TRBJ2-3
CDR3nt: TGTGCCAGCAGTGAATTTAGCCGATATACGCAGTATTTT
CDR3aa: CASSEFSRYTQYF

d_gene: TRBD2
abundance: .
v_gene: TRBV4-1
j_gene: TRBJ2-3
CDR3nt: TGCGCCAGCAGCCAAGGTGGGACTACCTCCACAGATACGCAGTATTTT
CDR3aa: CASSQGGTTSTDTQYF

d_gene: .
abundance: few
v_gene: TRBV5-1
j_gene: TRBJ2-1
CDR3nt: TGCGCCAGCAGCTTGGCCGGGGTTAGCTCCTACAATGAGCAGTTCTTC
CDR3aa: CASSLAGVSSYNEQFF

d_gene: TRBD1
abundance: .
v_gene: TRBV19
j_gene: TRBJ1-5
CDR3nt: TGTGCCAGTAGTCCCAGGGGGGAGAGGGTAGGCAATCAGCCCCAGCATTTT
CDR3aa: CASSPRGERVGNQPQHF

d_gene: .
abundance: .
v_gene: TRBV6-6
j_gene: TRBJ2-4
CDR3nt: TGTGCCAGCAGTTACTCTCTGAACATTCAGTACTTC
CDR3aa: CASSYSLNIQYF